This T cell receptor (beta chain) comes out of a study of cytotoxic CD8 clonotypes in ibrutinib-treated CLL. Study-level findings and limits: Starting clonality was above that of age-matched healthy donors and tracked circulating CD8+ T-cell counts. Having risen at ibrutinib response, clonality had fallen back toward baseline by progression.

Cryopreserved PBMCs were the source of 1.5 to 2.5 micrograms of genomic DNA, which went to TCR beta libraries. Worth noting for this clone: Its antigen is not identified.

Sequencing used immunoSEQ multiplex PCR; TCRdb keeps in-frame clones, though not all of them. In the table there are more than 200,000 clones, roughly 70% of which are singletons. The CDR3 contains 12 residues. V was trimmed by 3 bases and J by 9 bases, leaving 9 bases between them. The germline V gene has CDR1 MDHEN and CDR2 SYDVKM. This TCR was recovered from a human donor with chronic lymphocytic leukemia. Sample: PBMCs, taken after 24 months of ibrutinib treatment. The J gene is TRBJ2-1, the V gene TRBV28, with TRBD2 as a possible D gene (7 bases). CDR3 sequence: CASSLGGLEQFF. Written as DNA, the CDR3 is TGTGCCAGCAGTTTGGGGGGGCTTGAGCAGTTCTTC. The full variable domain, completed using reference TRBV28 and TRBJ2-1, is DVKVTQSSRYLVKRTGEKVFLECVQDMDHENMFWYRQDPGLGLRLIYFSYDVKMKEKGDIPEGYSVSREKKERFSLILESASTNQTSMYLCASSLGGLEQFFGPGTRLTVL.